The 15 T cell receptor beta chains listed next were all sequenced from one sample in a study of T cell responses to AZD1222 COVID-19 vaccine. Measured with immunoSEQ multiplex PCR; TCRdb has only the in-frame clones, and not every one. The table records some 120,000 clones, more than 85% of them present only once. The specimen was peripheral blood, collected 28 days after the second AZD1222 dose. The receptors derive from an adult who received the AZD1222 COVID-19 vaccine.

This clone was counted once. V gene TRBV19 combines with J gene TRBJ1-1; D not certain. Germline CDR1 LNHDA, CDR2 SQIVND (reference sequence). This CDR3 spans 16 amino acids. The V end lost 0 bases, the J end lost 6 bases, and 17 bases lay between the germline ends. The CDR3 DNA is TGTGCCAGTAGTATAGATCTGAGACATTGGCCGCCTGAAGCTTTCTTT. Residues: CASSIDLRHWPPEAFF.

The chain recombines TRBV6-2 or TRBV6-3 with TRBJ2-4; D is perhaps TRBD2 (5 bases). The CDR3 has 12 amino acids. The ends were cut back, 5 bases at V and 6 bases at J, with 8 bases in the middle. From germline, CDR1 is MNHEY and CDR2 SVGEGT. The CDR3 reads CASSALGNIQYF. For the CDR3, the DNA is TGTGCCAGCAGTGCACTAGGAAACATTCAGTACTTC.

The CDR3 sequence: CASSGGRGYTGELFF. DNA of the CDR3: TGCGCCAGCAGCGGCGGAAGAGGGTACACCGGGGAGCTGTTTTTT. V gene TRBV5-1 combines with J gene TRBJ2-2, with D possibly being TRBD2 (5 bases). The CDR3 has 15 residues. The germline V and J ends were trimmed by 4 bases and 3 bases, with 13 bases remaining between them. CDR1 is SGHRS and CDR2 is YFSETQ in the germline V gene.

J is TRBJ1-6 and V is TRBV6-5; D is ambiguous. CDR1 and CDR2 from the germline V gene are MNHEY and SVGAGI. The CDR3 has 13 residues. CDR3 in DNA: TGTGCAGCAGTTACACGAAGGAATTCACCCCTCCACTTT. It yields the protein CAAVTRRNSPLHF.

This sequence joins TRBV5-4 and TRBJ1-6, with D unclear. The CDR3 is 13 residues long. Germline-derived CDR1 and CDR2 are SGHNT and YYREEE (reference sequence). V lost 3 bases and J 9 bases, leaving 10 bases between the germline ends. CDR3 amino acids: CASSSSPGSPLHF. The DNA of the CDR3 is TGTGCCAGCAGCTCCTCACCTGGTTCACCCCTCCACTTT.

The chain links TRBV5-4 to TRBJ1-1; 7 bases are a match to TRBD1. V gave up 3 bases and J gave up 5 bases; unmatched junction bases: 13. The germline gives CDR1 SGHNT, CDR2 YYREEE (reference sequence). This CDR3 spans 16 amino acids. CDR3 DNA sequence: TGTGCCAGCAGCTCCTTGACAGGGCCGAAAGGTACTGAAGCTTTCTTT. It translates to CASSSLTGPKGTEAFF.

J is TRBJ1-5 and V is TRBV4-1, with unresolved D. The CDR3 length is 13 residues. Germline V gene data show CDR1 as MGHRA and CDR2 as YSYEKL. V was cut by 3 bases and J by 0 bases, with 3 bases left in between. CDR3 residues: CASSQYSNQPQHF. The CDR3, as DNA: TGCGCCAGCAGCCAGTATAGCAATCAGCCCCAGCATTTT.

The chain is built from TRBV7-8 and TRBJ1-3; 9 positions match TRBD1. The CDR3 has 16 residues. Germline CDR1 is SGHVS and CDR2 is FQNEAQ. The J segment lost 7 bases and the V segment lost 1 base, leaving 8 bases of the junction unmatched. CDR3 DNA sequence: TGTGCCAGCAGCTTAGGGTCCAGGGGGACAGGGAACACCATATATTTT. This sequence encodes CASSLGSRGTGNTIYF.

The chain combines TRBV6-5 with TRBJ1-3, with D maybe TRBD1 (5 bases). Germline V gene sequence: CDR1 MNHEY, CDR2 SVGAGI. Deletions cut 5 bases from V and 0 bases from J, with 11 bases between. The CDR3 extends over 15 amino acids. The CDR3 sequence is CASSQGLVSGNTIYF. In DNA form, the CDR3 reads TGTGCCAGCAGTCAGGGATTAGTCTCTGGAAACACCATATATTTT.

This clone was seen a few times. This chain joins TRBV18 and TRBJ2-6; D not certain. CDR3 length: 12 residues. Trimming pared 2 bases from V and 4 bases from J, leaving 0 bases between. Germline lookup yields CDR1 KGHSH and CDR2 LQKENI. This CDR3 is CASSPGANVLTF. The CDR3 DNA sequence: TGTGCCAGCTCACCAGGGGCCAACGTCCTGACTTTC.

The chain recombines TRBV6-5 with TRBJ1-6, with D unclear. The CDR3 runs to 13 residues. With 6 bases removed from V and 8 bases from J, the gap between germline ends came to 11 bases. Germline-derived CDR1 and CDR2 are MNHEY and SVGAGI. The CDR3 DNA reads TGTGCCAGCAGACTTCAGAGATATTCACCCCTCCACTTT. It translates to CASRLQRYSPLHF.

In regard to this clone: One junction end disagrees with the germline gene, perhaps due to a read error. The CDR3 sequence: CASSLGCGGATTGELFF. DNA of the CDR3: TGTGCTAGCAGCTTAGGGTGCGGGGGGGCAACCACCGGGGAGCTGTTTTTT. The chain has TRBV7-7 and TRBJ2-2, with 9 bases matching TRBD2. The CDR3 covers 17 residues. Germline loops: CDR1 SSHAT, CDR2 FNYEAQ (reference sequence).

This clone is a singleton in its sample. V and J are TRBV10-3 and TRBJ2-5, with a weak D call TRBD1 (6 bases). The CDR3 consists of 11 residues. The V end was cut by 6 bases, the J end by 4 bases, with 6 bases between. CDR1 and CDR2 from the germline V gene are ENHRY and SYGVKD. As DNA, the CDR3 is TGTGCCATCAGAGGGGGAGAGACCCAGTACTTC. Its protein product is CAIRGGETQYF.

The chain combines TRBV12-3 or TRBV12-4 with TRBJ2-1; possible D gene TRBD2, 5 bases. The CDR3 extends over 13 amino acids. The V end lost 2 bases, the J end lost 10 bases, and 12 bases lay between the germline ends. CDR3 amino acids: CASSLPSPGEQFF. The CDR3 DNA reads as TGTGCCAGCAGTTTACCCAGCCCGGGGGAGCAGTTCTTC.

The chain combines TRBV4-3 with TRBJ1-2; D remains unclear. This CDR3 is built from 15 residues. The V end was cut by 0 bases, the J end by 8 bases, with 16 bases between. CDR1 LGHNA and CDR2 YSLEER come from the germline V gene. CDR3 residues: CASSQDLSAYLGYTF. The CDR3 DNA is TGCGCCAGCAGCCAAGACCTGTCGGCCTATTTAGGCTACACCTTC.